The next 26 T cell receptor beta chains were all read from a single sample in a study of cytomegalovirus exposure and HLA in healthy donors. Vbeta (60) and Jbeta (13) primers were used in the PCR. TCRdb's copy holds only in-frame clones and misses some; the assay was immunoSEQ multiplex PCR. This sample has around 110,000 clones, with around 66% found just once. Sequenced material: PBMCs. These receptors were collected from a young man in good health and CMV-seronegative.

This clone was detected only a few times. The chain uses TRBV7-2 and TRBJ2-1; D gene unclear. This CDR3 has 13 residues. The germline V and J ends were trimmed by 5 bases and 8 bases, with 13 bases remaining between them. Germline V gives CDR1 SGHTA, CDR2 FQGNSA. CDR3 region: CASSLRSFDEQFF. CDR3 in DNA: TGTGCCAGCAGCCTTCGGAGCTTCGATGAGCAGTTCTTC.

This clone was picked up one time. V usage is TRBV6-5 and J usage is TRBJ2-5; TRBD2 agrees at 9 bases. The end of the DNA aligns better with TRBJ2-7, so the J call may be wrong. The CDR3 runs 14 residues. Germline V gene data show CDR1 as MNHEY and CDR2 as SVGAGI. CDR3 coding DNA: TGTGCCAGCAGACCGATAGCGGGAGTTCTCGAGCAGTACTTC. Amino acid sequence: CASRPIAGVLEQYF.

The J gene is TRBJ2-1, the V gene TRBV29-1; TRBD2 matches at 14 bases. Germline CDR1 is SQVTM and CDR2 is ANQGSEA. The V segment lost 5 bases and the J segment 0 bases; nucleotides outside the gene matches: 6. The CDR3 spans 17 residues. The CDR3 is CSVTGLAGGRSYNEQFF. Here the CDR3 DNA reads TGCAGCGTTACCGGACTAGCGGGGGGCCGCTCCTACAATGAGCAGTTCTTC.

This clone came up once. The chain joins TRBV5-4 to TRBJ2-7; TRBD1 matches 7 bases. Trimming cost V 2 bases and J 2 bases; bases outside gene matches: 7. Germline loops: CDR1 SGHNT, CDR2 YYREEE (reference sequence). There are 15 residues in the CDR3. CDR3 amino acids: CASSLVAGTAYEQYF. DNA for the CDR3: TGTGCCAGCAGCTTAGTCGCCGGGACAGCCTACGAGCAGTACTTC.

The CDR3 region has the DNA TGTGCCAGCAGTAGCCGGGACAGGGCTAACATTCAGTACTTC. This codes for CASSSRDRANIQYF. The chain uses TRBV6-5 and TRBJ2-4, with TRBD1 matching 9 bases. Germline V lookup: CDR1 MNHEY, CDR2 SVGAGI. The CDR3 runs to 14 residues. Germline trimming cut 5 bases from V and 7 bases from J; bases unmatched to any gene: 6.

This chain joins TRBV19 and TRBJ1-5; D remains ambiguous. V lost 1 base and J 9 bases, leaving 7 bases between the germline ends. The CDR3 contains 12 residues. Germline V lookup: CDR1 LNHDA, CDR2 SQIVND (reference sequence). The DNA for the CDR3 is TGTGCCAGTAGTATAGTATCAGGGCCCCAGCATTTT. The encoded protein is CASSIVSGPQHF. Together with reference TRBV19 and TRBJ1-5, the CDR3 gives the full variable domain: DGGITQSPKYLFRKEGQNVTLSCEQNLNHDAMYWYRQDPGQGLRLIYYSQIVNDFQKGDIAEGYSVSREKKESFPLTVTSAQKNPTAFYLCASSIVSGPQHFGDGTRLSIL.

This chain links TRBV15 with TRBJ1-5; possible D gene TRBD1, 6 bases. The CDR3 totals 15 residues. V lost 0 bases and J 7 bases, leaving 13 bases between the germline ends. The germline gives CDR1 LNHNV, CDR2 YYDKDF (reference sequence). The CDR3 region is CATSRESQGLQPQHF. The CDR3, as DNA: TGTGCCACCAGCAGAGAGAGTCAGGGGCTGCAGCCCCAGCATTTT.

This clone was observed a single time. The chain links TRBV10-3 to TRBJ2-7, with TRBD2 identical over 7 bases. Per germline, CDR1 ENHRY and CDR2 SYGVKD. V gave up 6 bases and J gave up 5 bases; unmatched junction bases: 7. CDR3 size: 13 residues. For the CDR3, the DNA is TGTGCCATCAGAGGTAGCGGGTTCGACGAGCAGTACTTC. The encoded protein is CAIRGSGFDEQYF.

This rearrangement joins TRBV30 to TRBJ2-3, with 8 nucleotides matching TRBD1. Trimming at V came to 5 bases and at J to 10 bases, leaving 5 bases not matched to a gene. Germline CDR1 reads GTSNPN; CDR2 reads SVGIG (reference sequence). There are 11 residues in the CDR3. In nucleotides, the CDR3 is TGTGCCTGGGACAGGGGTCTAGCGCAGTATTTT. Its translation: CAWDRGLAQYF.

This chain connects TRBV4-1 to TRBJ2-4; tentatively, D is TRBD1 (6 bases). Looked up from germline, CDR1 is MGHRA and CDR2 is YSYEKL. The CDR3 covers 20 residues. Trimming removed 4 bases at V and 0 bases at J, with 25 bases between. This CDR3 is CASSRYGPDGQQIAKNIQYF. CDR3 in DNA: TGCGCCAGCAGCCGATACGGGCCCGATGGACAGCAGATAGCCAAAAACATTCAGTACTTC.

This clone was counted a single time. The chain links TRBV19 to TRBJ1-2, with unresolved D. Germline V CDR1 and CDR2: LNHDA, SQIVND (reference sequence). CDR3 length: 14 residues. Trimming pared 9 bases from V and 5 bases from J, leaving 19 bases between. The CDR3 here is CASSIQKEKYGYTF. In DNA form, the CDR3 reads TGTGCCAGCTCAATACAGAAGGAAAAATATGGCTACACCTTC.

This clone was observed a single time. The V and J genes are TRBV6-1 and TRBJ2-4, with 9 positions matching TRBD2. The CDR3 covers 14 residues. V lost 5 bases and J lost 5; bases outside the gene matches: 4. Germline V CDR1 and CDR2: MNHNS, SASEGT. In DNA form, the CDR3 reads TGTGCCAGCAGTCGCGGGGGGGTGGAAAACATTCAGTACTTC. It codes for CASSRGGVENIQYF.

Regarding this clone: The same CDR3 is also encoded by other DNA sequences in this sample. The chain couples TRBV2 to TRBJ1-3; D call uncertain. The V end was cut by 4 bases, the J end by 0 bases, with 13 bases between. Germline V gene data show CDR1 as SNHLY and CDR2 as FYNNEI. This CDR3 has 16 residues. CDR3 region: CASSARPGSSGNTIYF. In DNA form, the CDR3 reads TGTGCCAGCAGTGCCCGCCCGGGGAGCTCTGGAAACACCATATATTTT.

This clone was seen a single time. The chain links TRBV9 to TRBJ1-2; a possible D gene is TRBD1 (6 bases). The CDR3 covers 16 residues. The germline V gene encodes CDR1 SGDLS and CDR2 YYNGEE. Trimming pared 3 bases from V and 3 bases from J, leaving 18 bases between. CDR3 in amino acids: CASSAGGKGEDYGYTF. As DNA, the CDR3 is TGTGCCAGCAGCGCGGGGGGTAAGGGGGAGGACTATGGCTACACCTTC. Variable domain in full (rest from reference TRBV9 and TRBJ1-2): DSGVTQTPKHLITATGQRVTLRCSPRSGDLSVYWYQQSLDQGLQFLIQYYNGEERAKGNILERFSAQQFPDLHSELNLSSLELGDSALYFCASSAGGKGEDYGYTFGSGTRLTVV.

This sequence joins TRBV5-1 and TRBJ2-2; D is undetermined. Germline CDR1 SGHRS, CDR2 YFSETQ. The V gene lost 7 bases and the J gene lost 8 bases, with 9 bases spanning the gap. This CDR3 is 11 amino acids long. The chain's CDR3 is CASSTRGELFF. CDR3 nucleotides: TGCGCCAGCTCAACCAGGGGGGAGCTGTTTTTT.

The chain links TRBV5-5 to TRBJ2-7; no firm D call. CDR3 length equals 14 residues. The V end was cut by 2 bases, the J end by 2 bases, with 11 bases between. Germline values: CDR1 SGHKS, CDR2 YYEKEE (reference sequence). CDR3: CASSFWSTTYEQYF. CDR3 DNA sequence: TGTGCCAGCAGCTTCTGGTCTACCACCTACGAGCAGTACTTC.

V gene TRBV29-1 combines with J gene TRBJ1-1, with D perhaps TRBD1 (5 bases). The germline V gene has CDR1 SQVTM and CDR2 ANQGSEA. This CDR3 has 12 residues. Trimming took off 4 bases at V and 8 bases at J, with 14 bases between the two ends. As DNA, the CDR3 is TGCAGCGTTGGGTCCCCCAGGGCCGAAGCTTTCTTT. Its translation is CSVGSPRAEAFF.

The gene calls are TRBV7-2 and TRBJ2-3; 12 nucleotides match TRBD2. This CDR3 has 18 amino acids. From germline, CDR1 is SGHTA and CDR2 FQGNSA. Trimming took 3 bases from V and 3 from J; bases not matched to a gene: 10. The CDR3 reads CASSLSSGGGSRTDTQYF. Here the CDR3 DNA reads TGTGCCAGCAGCTTGTCTAGCGGGGGGGGTTCTAGGACAGATACGCAGTATTTT.

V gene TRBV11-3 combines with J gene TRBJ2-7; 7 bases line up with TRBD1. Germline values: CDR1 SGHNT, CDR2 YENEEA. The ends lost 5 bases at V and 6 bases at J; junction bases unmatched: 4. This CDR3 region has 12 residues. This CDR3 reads CASSRDRGEQYF. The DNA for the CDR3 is TGTGCCAGCAGCCGGGACAGAGGCGAGCAGTACTTC. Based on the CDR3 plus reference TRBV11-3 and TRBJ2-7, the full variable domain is EAGVVQSPRYKIIEKKQPVAFWCNPISGHNTLYWYLQNLGQGPELLIRYENEEAVDDSQLPKDRFSAERLKGVDSTLKIQPAELGDSAVYLCASSRDRGEQYFGPGTRLTVT.

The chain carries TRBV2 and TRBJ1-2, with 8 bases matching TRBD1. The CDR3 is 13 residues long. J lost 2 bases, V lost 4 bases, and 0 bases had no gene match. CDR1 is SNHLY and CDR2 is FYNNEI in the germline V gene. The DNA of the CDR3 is TGTGCCAGCAGTGGGACAGGGAACTATGGCTACACCTTC. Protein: CASSGTGNYGYTF. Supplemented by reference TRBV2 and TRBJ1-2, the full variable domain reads EPEVTQTPSHQVTQMGQEVILRCVPISNHLYFYWYRQILGQKVEFLVSFYNNEISEKSEIFDDQFSVERPDGSNFTLKIRSTKLEDSAMYFCASSGTGNYGYTFGSGTRLTVV.

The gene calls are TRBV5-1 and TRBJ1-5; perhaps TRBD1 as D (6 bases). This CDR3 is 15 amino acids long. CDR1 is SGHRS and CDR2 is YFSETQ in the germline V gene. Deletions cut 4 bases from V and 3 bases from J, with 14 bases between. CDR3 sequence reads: CASSLSTGNNQPQHF. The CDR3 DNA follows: TGCGCCAGCAGCCTTTCCACAGGGAACAATCAGCCCCAGCATTTT.

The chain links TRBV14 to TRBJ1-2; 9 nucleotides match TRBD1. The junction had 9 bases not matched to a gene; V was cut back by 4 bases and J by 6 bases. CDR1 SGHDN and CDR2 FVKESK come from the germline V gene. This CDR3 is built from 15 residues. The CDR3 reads CASSPSTGQGHGYTF. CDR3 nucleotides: TGTGCCAGCAGCCCATCCACCGGACAGGGGCATGGCTACACCTTC.

Written as DNA, the CDR3 is TGTGCCAGTAGTTTTACGTCAGGGATAGTCACCGGGGAGCTGTTTTTT. Protein: CASSFTSGIVTGELFF. The V and J genes are TRBV19 and TRBJ2-2, with a tentative D call TRBD1 (5 bases). Germline V CDR1 and CDR2: LNHDA, SQIVND (reference sequence). The CDR3 spans 16 residues. V shed 5 bases and J shed 4 bases, with 17 bases lying between them. The entire variable domain, with the rest obtained from reference TRBV19 and TRBJ2-2, is as follows: DGGITQSPKYLFRKEGQNVTLSCEQNLNHDAMYWYRQDPGQGLRLIYYSQIVNDFQKGDIAEGYSVSREKKESFPLTVTSAQKNPTAFYLCASSFTSGIVTGELFFGEGSRLTVL.

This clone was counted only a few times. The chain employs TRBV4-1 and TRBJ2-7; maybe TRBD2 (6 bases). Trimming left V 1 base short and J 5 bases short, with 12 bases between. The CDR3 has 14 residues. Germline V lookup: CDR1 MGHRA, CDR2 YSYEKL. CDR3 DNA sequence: TGCGCCAGCAGCCAAGGAATTCCGGGGGACGAGCAGTACTTC. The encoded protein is CASSQGIPGDEQYF.

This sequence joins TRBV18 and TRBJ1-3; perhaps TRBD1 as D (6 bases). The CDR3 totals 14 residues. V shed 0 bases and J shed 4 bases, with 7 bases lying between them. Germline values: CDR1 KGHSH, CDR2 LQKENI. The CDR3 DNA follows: TGTGCCAGCTCACCACCGGGACAAGGAAACACCATATATTTT. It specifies CASSPPGQGNTIYF.

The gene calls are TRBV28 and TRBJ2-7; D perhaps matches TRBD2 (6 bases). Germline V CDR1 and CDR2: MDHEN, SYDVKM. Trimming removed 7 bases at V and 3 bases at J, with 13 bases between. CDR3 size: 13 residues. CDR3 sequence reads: CASIGGVSYEQYF. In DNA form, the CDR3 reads TGTGCCAGCATAGGAGGGGTTAGCTACGAGCAGTACTTC.